Each of the 16 T cell receptor beta chains below was sequenced from the same sample in a study of a mutant IDH1 vaccine in newly diagnosed glioma. Time point described: baseline, week 1 (first vaccination visit). As to treatment: pre-vaccination baseline after standard-of-care therapy. Here immunoSEQ multiplex PCR was the method, and the copy in TCRdb shows in-frame clones only, minus some. The sample holds about 54,000 clones, about four fifths seen once. Sequenced material: PBMCs, taken from a glioma patient treated with radiotherapy, temozolomide or both. Receptor source: a man younger than 35 with glioma.

The gene calls are TRBV9 and TRBJ2-7, with 9 bases fitting TRBD2. Germline V gives CDR1 SGDLS, CDR2 YYNGEE. The CDR3 consists of 15 residues. The trim removed 0 bases at V and 3 bases at J, leaving 4 bases unmatched. The chain's CDR3 is CASSVGDSGSYEQYF. The DNA of the CDR3 is TGTGCCAGCAGCGTAGGGGATAGCGGGAGCTACGAGCAGTACTTC.

DNA of the CDR3: TGTGCCAGCAGCAAAGGGTCGGACAGGGCAGAGATGAACACTGAAGCTTTCTTT. Protein product: CASSKGSDRAEMNTEAFF. The rearrangement joins TRBV21-1 to TRBJ1-1; the table's D call, TRBD1, was not checked against the DNA. TRBV21-1 is reported as a pseudogene. The CDR3 runs to 18 residues.

The chain links TRBV7-2 to TRBJ1-2; no reliable D call. This CDR3 spans 14 amino acids. Trimming removed 1 base from V and 0 bases from J, with 6 bases in between. Germline V gene sequence: CDR1 SGHTA, CDR2 FQGNSA. The CDR3 sequence is CASSLDRANYGYTF. The CDR3 DNA sequence: TGTGCCAGCAGCTTAGATCGAGCTAACTATGGCTACACCTTC.

The chain employs TRBV30 and TRBJ1-5; 10 bases map to TRBD1. V shed 5 bases and J 2 bases; nucleotides not matched to a gene: 6. The CDR3 consists of 15 residues. Germline-derived CDR1 and CDR2 are GTSNPN and SVGIG (reference sequence). The CDR3 nucleotides are TGTGCCTGGGACAGGGGGCAAATGGGCAATCAGCCCCAGCATTTT. Encoded protein: CAWDRGQMGNQPQHF.

The rearrangement links TRBV18 to TRBJ1-5; 7 nucleotides agree with TRBD1. The V gene end was trimmed by 6 bases and the J gene end by 6 bases; junction bases not matched to a gene: 17. Germline V lookup: CDR1 KGHSH, CDR2 LQKENI. The CDR3 loop spans 17 amino acids. As DNA, the CDR3 is TGTGCCAGCTCCCCATCAATTCGACAGGGTGTCCCTCAGCCCCAGCATTTT. As protein: CASSPSIRQGVPQPQHF. The variable domain in full, with the rest retrieved from reference TRBV18 and TRBJ1-5, is NAGVMQNPRHLVRRRGQEARLRCSPMKGHSHVYWYRQLPEEGLKFMVYLQKENIIDESGMPKERFSAEFPKEGPSILRIQQVVRGDSAAYFCASSPSIRQGVPQPQHFGDGTRLSIL.

The chain has TRBV5-6 and TRBJ2-7, with no clear D. In germline, CDR1 is SGHDT, CDR2 YYEEEE. This CDR3 is 15 amino acids long. With 7 bases removed from V and 5 bases from J, the gap between germline ends came to 22 bases. For the CDR3, the DNA is TGTGCCAGCCAATCAAAACCGGGCTCTCGACACGAGCAGTACTTC. Translating it yields CASQSKPGSRHEQYF.

The rearrangement links TRBV10-2 to TRBJ1-5; 7 bases are a match to TRBD1. CDR1 WSHSY and CDR2 SAAADI come from the germline V gene. V lost 6 bases, J lost 3 bases, and 14 bases stayed unmatched. The CDR3 totals 17 residues. The CDR3 DNA reads as TGCGCCAGCAGCGACAGGGAGAGAGGGGTTGTCAATCAGCCCCAGCATTTT. It translates to CASSDRERGVVNQPQHF.

This clone came up once. As DNA, the CDR3 is TGTGCCAGCAGCTCTCACCTCAATGAGCAGTTCTTC. Its translation: CASSSHLNEQFF. The gene calls are TRBV7-9 and TRBJ2-1; no clear D gene. The germline gives CDR1 SEHNR, CDR2 FQNEAQ (reference sequence). The CDR3 consists of 12 residues. Trimming removed 4 bases at V and 6 bases at J, with 7 bases between.

This clone was counted a few times. The chain joins TRBV5-1 to TRBJ2-1; D remains unclear. CDR3 length equals 13 residues. Germline loops: CDR1 SGHRS, CDR2 YFSETQ. Trimming left V 1 base short and J 5 bases short, with 7 bases between. Here the CDR3 reads CASSLLANNEQFF. The CDR3 coding sequence is TGCGCCAGCAGCTTGTTAGCCAACAATGAGCAGTTCTTC.

The chain's CDR3 is CASSIGLGDGYTF. CDR3 bases: TGTGCCAGTAGTATAGGTCTGGGGGATGGCTACACCTTC. The chain employs TRBV19 and TRBJ1-2; tentatively, D is TRBD1 (5 bases). CDR1 LNHDA and CDR2 SQIVND come from the germline V gene (reference sequence). The CDR3 consists of 13 residues. Trimming stripped 1 base from V and 6 bases from J, with 9 bases between.

DNA for the CDR3: TGTGCCAGCAGCTCCATTGACCTTTACGAGCAGTACTTC. This encodes CASSSIDLYEQYF. The rearrangement uses TRBV5-6 and TRBJ2-7; D gene ambiguous. The CDR3 is made up of 13 amino acids. V lost 3 bases and J lost 4, with 11 bases in between. In germline, CDR1 is SGHDT, CDR2 YYEEEE.

This clone was seen only a few times. The J gene is TRBJ1-1, the V gene TRBV10-1; 9 nucleotides match TRBD1. This CDR3 is built from 15 residues. Germline V gene sequence: CDR1 WNHNN, CDR2 SYGVQD (reference sequence). Trimming at V came to 8 bases and at J to 5 bases, leaving 12 bases not matched to a gene. CDR3 in DNA: TGCGCCAGCCTTTACGGGACAGGGAAATGTACTGAAGCTTTCTTT. Translated: CASLYGTGKCTEAFF.

This chain connects TRBV2 to TRBJ2-3; 9 positions agree with TRBD1. This CDR3 contains 15 residues. Germline values: CDR1 SNHLY, CDR2 FYNNEI. Germline trimming cut 4 bases from V and 2 bases from J; bases unmatched to any gene: 4. CDR3: CASSGGTGLTDTQYF. The CDR3 coding sequence is TGTGCCAGCAGTGGGGGGACAGGGCTCACAGATACGCAGTATTTT.

The rearrangement links TRBV7-9 to TRBJ1-5; TRBD1 aligns across 10 bases. The junction had 13 bases not matched to a gene; V was cut back by 5 bases and J by 6 bases. Per the germline V gene, CDR1 is SEHNR and CDR2 is FQNEAQ (reference sequence). There are 17 residues in the CDR3. This chain's CDR3 is CASSQGRDRGGGQPQHF. CDR3 DNA sequence: TGTGCCAGCAGCCAGGGACGGGACAGGGGCGGCGGTCAGCCCCAGCATTTT.

V usage is TRBV5-1 and J usage is TRBJ2-3; possible D gene TRBD1, 6 bases. The ends were cut back, 0 bases at V and 0 bases at J, with 20 bases in the middle. CDR1 is SGHRS and CDR2 is YFSETQ in the germline V gene. This CDR3 is built from 19 residues. The CDR3 reads CASSLVVVRGGSSTDTQYF. CDR3 DNA sequence: TGCGCCAGCAGCTTGGTAGTTGTCAGGGGCGGCAGCAGCACAGATACGCAGTATTTT.

This clone was observed once. The rearrangement joins TRBV4-3 to TRBJ1-5, with 7 bases lining up with TRBD1. Germline V gene lookup returns CDR1 LGHNA and CDR2 YSLEER. After removal of 4 bases from V and 3 bases from J, the junction contained 3 bases not matched to a gene. This CDR3 region has 14 residues. The CDR3 coding sequence is TGCGCCAGCAGCCCCACAGGGGACAATCAGCCCCAGCATTTT. The encoded protein is CASSPTGDNQPQHF.